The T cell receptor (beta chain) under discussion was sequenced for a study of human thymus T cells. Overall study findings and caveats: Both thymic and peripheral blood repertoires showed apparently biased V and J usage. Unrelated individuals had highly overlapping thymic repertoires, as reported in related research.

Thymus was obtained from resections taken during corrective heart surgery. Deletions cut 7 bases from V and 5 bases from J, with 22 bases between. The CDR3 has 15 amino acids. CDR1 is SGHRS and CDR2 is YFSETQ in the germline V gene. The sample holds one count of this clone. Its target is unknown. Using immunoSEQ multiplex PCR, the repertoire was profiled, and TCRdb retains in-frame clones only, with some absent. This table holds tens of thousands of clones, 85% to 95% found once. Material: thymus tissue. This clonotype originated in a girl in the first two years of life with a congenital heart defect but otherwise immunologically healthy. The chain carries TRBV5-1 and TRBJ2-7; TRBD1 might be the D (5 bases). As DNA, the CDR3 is TGCGCCAGCGGGAAGGGGCAGGCCCAAGCAGACGAGCAGTACTTC. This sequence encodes CASGKGQAQADEQYF.